Reported below is one TCR beta chain. The antigen is not known. Trimming removed 5 bases at V and 4 bases at J, with 17 bases between. This CDR3 comprises 15 residues. CDR1 is SGHTA and CDR2 is FQGNSA in the germline V gene. The record originates from a study of blood T cells in healthy people across ages. Overall study results and limits: Across the age range, TCR beta diversity per million T cells fell in a roughly linear way. Leaving the PBMCs unsorted stopped any conclusive comparison of naive versus antigen-experienced cells.

Next came a second PCR, run for roughly 7 to 12 cycles, which used a sample-barcoded 5' primer along with a J-beta primer mix. TCRdb independently ran MiXCR on the 5' RACE reads; one entry per CDR3 protein. The data hold hundreds of thousands of distinct CDR3 sequences, with more than 40% observed a single time. The sequencing sample was made of blood. The TCR originated in a woman aged 55-70 years in good health. The chain has TRBV7-2 and TRBJ1-2; perhaps TRBD1 as D (6 bases). The CDR3 spells CASSRRGGSGYGYTF. CDR3 bases: TGTGCCAGCAGCCGGAGGGGGGGAAGCGGCTATGGCTACACCTTC. Combining the CDR3 with reference TRBV7-2 and TRBJ1-2 gives the whole variable domain GAGVSQSPSNKVTEKGKDVELRCDPISGHTALYWYRQSLGQGLEFLIYFQGNSAPDKSGLPSDRFSAERTGGSVSTLTIQRTQQEDSAVYLCASSRRGGSGYGYTFGSGTRLTVV.